Listed below are T cell receptor beta chains from one sample, sequenced in a study of blood T cells in healthy people across ages. Each CDR3 protein gets one entry after TCRdb re-called the 5' RACE reads with MiXCR. The data contain some 1.4 million distinct CDR3 sequences, about 43% of them singletons. Sequenced material: blood. The receptors here all came from a woman between 18 and 29 years old in good health. The CDR3 runs from the conserved cysteine through the conserved F or W. Each record gives: D gene, J gene, V gene, clone size, CDR3 protein, CDR3 DNA. The D gene is left open where the match is weak. Clone size is shown for a subset of rows, as once, few, many or a class of expanded clone.

>.|TRBJ2-7|TRBV15|once
CATSRGAGGAIYEQYF
TGTGCCACCAGCAGAGGTGCGGGCGGGGCGATATACGAGCAGTACTTC
>TRBD1|TRBJ2-7|TRBV2|once
CASSEGTGLNEQYF
TGTGCCAGCAGTGAGGGGACAGGCCTAAATGAGCAGTACTTC
>TRBD2|TRBJ2-7|TRBV4-2|.
CASSQAASGTYEQYF
TGTGCCAGCAGCCAAGCGGCTAGCGGGACCTACGAGCAGTACTTC
>TRBD2|TRBJ2-1|TRBV7-3|.
CASSGSRGSYDEQFF
TGTGCCAGCAGTGGGTCGCGGGGGTCCTACGATGAGCAGTTCTTC
>.|TRBJ1-2|TRBV12-3/TRBV12-4|.
CASSLEGPPDGYTF
TGTGCCAGCAGTTTAGAGGGACCGCCCGATGGCTACACCTTC
>.|TRBJ2-7|TRBV27|.
CASSQTGPVSYEQYF
TGTGCCAGCAGTCAAACAGGGCCGGTCTCCTACGAGCAGTACTTC
>TRBD1|TRBJ2-7|TRBV27|.
CATRGRDRDSYEQYF
TGTGCCACCCGGGGCCGGGACAGGGATTCCTACGAGCAGTACTTC
>TRBD1|TRBJ2-5|TRBV15|.
CATGRDRTGGETQYF
TGTGCCACCGGCAGAGATCGGACAGGGGGAGAGACCCAGTACTTC
>TRBD2|TRBJ2-3|TRBV4-1|.
CAGKWTSEDGTQYF
TGCGCCGGAAAATGGACTAGCGAGGACGGTACGCAGTATTTT
>.|TRBJ2-7|TRBV12-3/TRBV12-4|many
CASSLTSEQYF
TGTGCCAGCAGCCTTACGAGTGAGCAGTACTTC
>.|TRBJ2-3|TRBV20-1|.
CSATDSSTDTQYF
TGCAGTGCCACGGACAGCAGCACAGATACGCAGTATTTT
>.|TRBJ1-1|TRBV10-3|few
CAISAPGGDTEAFF
TGTGCCATCAGCGCCCCGGGAGGGGACACTGAAGCTTTCTTT
>.|TRBJ1-1|TRBV5-1|once
CASSLDSAGAAFF
TGCGCCAGCAGCTTGGATTCAGCCGGTGCAGCTTTCTTT
>.|TRBJ2-7|TRBV20-1|once
CSARPEQSPSYEQYF
TGCAGTGCTAGGCCGGAACAGAGTCCCTCCTACGAGCAGTACTTC
>TRBD1|TRBJ1-1|TRBV6-4|.
CASSVQGTYTEAFF
TGTGCCAGCAGTGTACAGGGGACGTACACTGAAGCTTTCTTT
>TRBD2|TRBJ2-5|TRBV4-2|.
CANSQVRLAGQTQYF
TGTGCCAACAGCCAAGTACGACTAGCGGGCCAGACCCAGTACTTC
>.|TRBJ1-1|TRBV3-1|.
CASSQQTMGAPEAFF
TGTGCCAGCAGTCAGCAGACGATGGGGGCCCCTGAAGCTTTCTTT
>.|TRBJ1-2|TRBV29-1|.
CSAGDNYGYTF
TGCAGCGCTGGCGATAACTATGGCTACACCTTC
>.|TRBJ2-3|TRBV6-1|.
CASSHTDTRYF
TGTGCCAGTAGTCACACAGATACGCGGTATTTT
>TRBD1|TRBJ1-6|TRBV30|.
CAWSTGQDGTPLHF
TGTGCCTGGAGTACCGGACAGGACGGGACACCCCTCCACTTT
>.|TRBJ1-2|TRBV5-1|few
CASSFGGHYGYTF
TGCGCCAGCAGCTTCGGCGGACACTATGGCTACACCTTC
>.|TRBJ1-6|TRBV3-1|.
CASSQQGRPNSPLHF
TGTGCCAGCAGCCAACAAGGACGGCCTAATTCACCCCTCCACTTT
>.|TRBJ2-7|TRBV10-3|few
CAISESWGRVYEQYF
TGTGCCATCAGTGAGTCTTGGGGACGGGTCTACGAGCAGTACTTC
>TRBD1|TRBJ1-2|TRBV29-1|few
CSGQEQGATDSYGYTF
TGCAGCGGGCAGGAACAGGGGGCGACCGATTCCTATGGCTACACCTTC
>.|TRBJ2-3|TRBV7-2|few
CASSWGEFLDTQYF
TGTGCCAGCAGCTGGGGGGAATTCTTGGATACGCAGTATTTT
>TRBD2|TRBJ2-3|TRBV20-1|few
CSARESGRSSTDTQYF
TGCAGTGCTAGAGAGAGCGGGAGGTCTAGCACAGATACGCAGTATTTT
>TRBD2|TRBJ2-3|TRBV12-3/TRBV12-4|.
CASRASGRAFDTQYF
TGTGCCAGCAGGGCTAGCGGGAGGGCCTTCGATACGCAGTATTTT
>TRBD2|TRBJ2-3|TRBV6-6|.
CASSYLASGDRTDTQYF
TGTGCCAGCAGTTACTTGGCTAGCGGGGACCGCACAGATACGCAGTATTTT
>.|TRBJ2-1|TRBV28|.
CASSLSYYEQFF
TGTGCCAGCAGTTTATCTTACTACGAGCAGTTCTTC
>TRBD1|TRBJ1-6|TRBV29-1|.
CSVRDRDYSPLHF
TGCAGCGTCCGGGACAGGGACTATTCACCCCTCCACTTT
>.|TRBJ2-1|TRBV6-1|.
CASRDTSYNEQFF
TGTGCCAGCAGGGACACTTCCTACAATGAGCAGTTCTTC
>.|TRBJ2-7|TRBV28|few
CASSSPGPGAIYEQYF
TGTGCCAGCAGTTCCCCGGGCCCAGGAGCTATCTACGAGCAGTACTTC
>.|TRBJ2-7|TRBV6-1|.
CASSEEPDEYNEQYF
TGTGCCAGCAGTGAAGAGCCGGACGAGTACAATGAGCAGTACTTC
>TRBD2|TRBJ2-5|TRBV7-2|few
CASSQLGTSGETQYF
TGTGCCAGCAGCCAGCTAGGGACTAGTGGGGAGACCCAGTACTTC
>.|TRBJ1-6|TRBV20-1|.
CSAAPNNSPLHF
TGCAGTGCTGCCCCGAATAATTCACCCCTCCACTTT
>TRBD2|TRBJ2-1|TRBV20-1|.
CSAAPKREYNEQFF
TGCAGTGCTGCCCCAAAGCGGGAGTATAATGAGCAGTTCTTC
>.|TRBJ2-3|TRBV11-2|few
CASSLNRDQGRGAQYF
TGTGCCAGCAGCCTAAACCGGGACCAAGGAAGAGGTGCGCAGTATTTT
>.|TRBJ2-5|TRBV20-1|.
CSAEITGLGQETQYF
TGCAGTGCTGAAATTACAGGGCTGGGGCAGGAGACCCAGTACTTC
>TRBD2|TRBJ2-3|TRBV15|few
CATTPLAGANTDTQYF
TGTGCCACCACCCCCTTAGCGGGAGCTAACACAGATACGCAGTATTTT
>.|TRBJ1-2|TRBV20-1|few
CSAPGSGGNGYTF
TGCAGTGCTCCTGGGTCGGGCGGGAATGGCTACACCTTC
>.|TRBJ1-4|TRBV3-1|.
CASRETGPTNEKLFF
TGTGCCAGCAGGGAAACAGGCCCAACTAATGAAAAACTGTTTTTT
>.|TRBJ1-2|TRBV29-1|.
CSVELGTANYGYTF
TGCAGCGTCGAACTAGGGACGGCTAACTATGGCTACACCTTC
>.|TRBJ2-3|TRBV29-1|.
CSALKGTISSTDTQYF
TGCAGCGCGCTAAAGGGAACGATTTCCAGCACAGATACGCAGTATTTT
>.|TRBJ2-7|TRBV18|few
CASSRTVTDEQYF
TGTGCCAGCTCACGGACAGTTACCGACGAGCAGTACTTC
>.|TRBJ2-5|TRBV10-3|.
CAIRDSRGETQYF
TGTGCCATCAGGGACAGCCGCGGAGAGACCCAGTACTTC
>TRBD2|TRBJ2-3|TRBV7-9|.
CASSRDGRVQDTQYF
TGTGCCAGCAGCCGGGACGGGAGGGTACAGGATACGCAGTATTTT
>TRBD2|TRBJ2-5|TRBV4-1|few
CASSQNLVGLAGKETQYF
TGCGCCAGCAGCCAAAACCTCGTGGGACTAGCGGGGAAAGAGACCCAGTACTTC
>.|TRBJ2-7|TRBV29-1|.
CSAGTGIPGEQYF
TGCAGCGCTGGGACGGGTATTCCAGGCGAGCAGTACTTC
>.|TRBJ2-4|TRBV30|.
CAWSSNIQYF
TGTGCCTGGAGTAGTAACATTCAGTACTTC
>.|TRBJ2-7|TRBV4-2|.
CASSQGGQYEQYF
TGTGCCAGCAGCCAAGGGGGACAATACGAGCAGTACTTC
>.|TRBJ1-2|TRBV2|.
CASSEESYGYTF
TGTGCCAGCAGTGAAGAGAGCTATGGCTACACCTTC
>.|TRBJ2-5|TRBV6-2/TRBV6-3|.
CASSVPSGETQYF
TGTGCCAGCAGTGTACCTTCCGGCGAGACCCAGTACTTC
>TRBD2|TRBJ2-4|TRBV4-1|.
CASSHRPGLAVPRVNIQYF
TGCGCCAGCAGCCATAGGCCGGGACTAGCCGTCCCGCGGGTAAACATTCAGTACTTC
>TRBD1|TRBJ2-5|TRBV7-2|few
CASSWDRGVETQYF
TGTGCCAGCAGTTGGGACAGGGGGGTTGAGACCCAGTACTTC
>.|TRBJ2-3|TRBV15|few
CATSRGPGTGETDTQYF
TGTGCCACCAGCAGAGGCCCGGGGACTGGAGAGACAGATACGCAGTATTTT
>TRBD2|TRBJ2-3|TRBV20-1|.
CSARTRLAGGPTETQYF
TGCAGTGCTCGCACCCGCTTAGCGGGGGGTCCCACAGAGACGCAGTATTTT
>.|TRBJ1-2|TRBV12-3/TRBV12-4|few
CASSLEEPQGYTF
TGTGCCAGCAGTTTAGAGGAACCCCAGGGCTACACCTTC
>.|TRBJ2-7|TRBV4-2|.
CASSQDRGGRYEQYF
TGTGCCAGCAGCCAAGACAGGGGGGGACGCTACGAGCAGTACTTC
>.|TRBJ1-2|TRBV7-3|.
CASSPGGTDYGYTF
TGTGCCAGCAGCCCCGGCGGCACCGACTATGGCTACACCTTC
>TRBD2|TRBJ2-7|TRBV28|few
CASSPRDYFLYEQYF
TGTGCCAGCAGTCCCCGGGACTATTTTTTGTACGAGCAGTACTTC